This T cell receptor beta chain comes out of a study of immune evolution from preneoplasia to lung adenocarcinoma. Whole-study results and caveats: Clonality was highest in normal lung, lower in later-stage lesions apparently. From normal lung to invasive adenocarcinoma, top clone frequencies appeared to decrease.

Macro-dissection enriched premalignant or tumor cells before nucleic acid extraction. Assay: immunoSEQ multiplex PCR; the TCRdb copy retains only in-frame clones and omits some. The table includes some 3,700 clones, 70% to 90% detected once. Comments on this clone: What it recognizes is unknown.

The CDR3 has 15 residues. Germline CDR1 reads ENHRY; CDR2 reads SYGVKD. Trimming took 3 bases from V and 2 from J, leaving 13 bases between them. The sequenced material came from FFPE lung adenocarcinoma in situ tissue. The rearrangement links TRBV10-3 to TRBJ1-1; D is ambiguous. The clonotype originates from a person between 65 and 80 years old with lung adenocarcinoma. In DNA, the CDR3 is TGTGCCATCAGTGAAAGGGTCAAACCAAACACTGAAGCTTTCTTT. Protein sequence: CAISERVKPNTEAFF.